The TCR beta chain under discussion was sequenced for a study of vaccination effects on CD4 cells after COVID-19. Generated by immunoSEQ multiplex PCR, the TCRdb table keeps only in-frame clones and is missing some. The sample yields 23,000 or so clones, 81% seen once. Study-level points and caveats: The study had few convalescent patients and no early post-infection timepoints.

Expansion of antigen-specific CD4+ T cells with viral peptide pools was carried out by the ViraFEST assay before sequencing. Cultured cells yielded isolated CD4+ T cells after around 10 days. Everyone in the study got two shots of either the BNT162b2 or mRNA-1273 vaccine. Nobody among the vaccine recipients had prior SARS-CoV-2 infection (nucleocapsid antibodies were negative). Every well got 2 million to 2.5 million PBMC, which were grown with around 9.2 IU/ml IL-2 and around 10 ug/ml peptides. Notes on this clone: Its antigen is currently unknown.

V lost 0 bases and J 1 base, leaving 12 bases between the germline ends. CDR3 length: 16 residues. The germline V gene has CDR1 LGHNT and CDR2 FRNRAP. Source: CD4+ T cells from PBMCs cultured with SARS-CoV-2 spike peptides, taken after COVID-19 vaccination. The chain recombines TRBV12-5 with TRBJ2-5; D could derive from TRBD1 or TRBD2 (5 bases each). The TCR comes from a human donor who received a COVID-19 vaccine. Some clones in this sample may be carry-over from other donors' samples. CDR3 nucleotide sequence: TGTGCTAGTGGTTTGGTACCGAGGGACCCCCAAGAGACCCAGTACTTC. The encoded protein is CASGLVPRDPQETQYF.